This T cell receptor (beta chain) was observed in a study of blood T cell repertoires in COVID-19 (dated by TCRdb to 2020 to 2021). General notes on the study: Collaborator samples came from the United States, Italy and Spain and covered acute and convalescent phases of COVID-19. The repertoires were made available in a free public database intended to serve as a resource for research on the immune response to SARS-CoV-2. Subjects who had been exposed to COVID-19, were actively infected with it, or had recovered from it provided the deeply sampled blood TCRbeta repertoires that made up the dataset. Samples came from the ongoing ImmuneRACE study (first 160 participants) plus 1,254 subjects from 6 global collaborators. The prospective study material was composed of cDNA or gDNA derived from T cells, B-cell-depleted T cells, or PBMCs. Nearly every sample came with metadata listing a de-identified subject ID, COVID-19 status, age in years and sex. Where available, HLA class I and class II types were obtained from metadata supplied by the sample provider rather than from assay-based typing. The full study reports these points: Clinical and demographic metadata were provided uncurated, with the amount varying by source and participant.

In Seattle, one collaborating source enrolled patients while the infection was active and tracked those patients longitudinally over the course of disease. Each collaborating institution followed its own protocols to collect whole blood in K2EDTA tubes. For TCRbeta analysis, collaborators shipped samples as frozen whole blood, isolated PBMCs, or DNA extracted from either of those sample types. Looking up the germline V gene (reference sequence) yields CDR1 PRHDT and CDR2 FYEKMQ. Including cysteine and phenylalanine, the CDR3 has 15 amino acids. The kept DNA is CDR3 alone, 45 bases in frame from the first base. V is cut by 5 bases and J by 2 bases, and the space between the germline ends is 14 bases. TCRbeta CDR3 regions were amplified from genomic DNA using the immunoSEQ Assay, a bias-controlled multiplex PCR. Concerning the study's data processing: Nucleated cell counts per sample were estimated from amplification of reference gene primers within the assay. To quantify the absolute abundance of each unique TCRbeta CDR3 rearrangement, sequence reads were collapsed and filtered. For each sample, productive Simpson clonality was calculated as the square root of Simpson's diversity index across productive rearrangements. What TCRdb holds here is the immuneACCESS table cut down to in-frame rearrangements. Part of the clones is not present; checked against another copy, under half of the missing clones reflect an unresolved V gene, and the others are unexplained. V and J calls and clone size are copied from that table; D and trimming were computed from the DNA. Across this sample there are roughly 320,000 clones, with around 92% seen only once. The top ten clones comprise approximately 1.8% of the sample.

As to this clone: Its antigen is still unknown. Per-base quality was not reported, and no clone a single base away is much larger than it.

Specimen: peripheral blood. The TCR comes from a woman aged 25 to 45 with COVID-19, enrolled during active disease. The sequence is built from TRBV13 and TRBJ2-3, with a tentative D gene TRBD2 over 6 matching bases. The CDR3 region has the sequence CASSRFWGDTDTQYF. The DNA sequence reads TGTGCCAGCAGCCGGTTCTGGGGGGACACAGATACGCAGTATTTT. The CDR3 plus the reference TRBV13 and TRBJ2-3 genes for the other parts give the full variable domain: AAGVIQSPRHLIKEKRETATLKCYPIPRHDTVYWYQQGPGQDPQFLISFYEKMQSDKGSIPDRFSAQQFSDYHSELNMSSLELGDSALYFCASSRFWGDTDTQYFGPGTRLTVL.